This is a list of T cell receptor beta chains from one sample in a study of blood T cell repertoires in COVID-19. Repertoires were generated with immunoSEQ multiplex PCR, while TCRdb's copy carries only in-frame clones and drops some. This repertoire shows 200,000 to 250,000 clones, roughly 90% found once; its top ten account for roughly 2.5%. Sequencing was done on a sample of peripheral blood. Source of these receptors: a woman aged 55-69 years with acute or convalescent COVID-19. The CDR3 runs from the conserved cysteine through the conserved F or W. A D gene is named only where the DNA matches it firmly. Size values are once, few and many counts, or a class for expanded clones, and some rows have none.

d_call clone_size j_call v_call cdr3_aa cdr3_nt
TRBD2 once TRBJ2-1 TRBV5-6 CASSSGTSEYNEQFF TGTGCCAGCAGCTCCGGGACTAGCGAGTACAATGAGCAGTTCTTC
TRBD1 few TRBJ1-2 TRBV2 CASSGTGEHGYTF TGTGCCAGCAGTGGGACAGGGGAGCATGGCTACACCTTC
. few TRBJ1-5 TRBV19 CASRRGGHQPQHF TGTGCCAGTAGGAGGGGGGGCCACCAGCCCCAGCATTTT
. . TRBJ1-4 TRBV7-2 CASSITNREISGKLFF TGTGCCAGCAGCATAACCAACAGGGAGATTTCGGGAAAACTGTTTTTT
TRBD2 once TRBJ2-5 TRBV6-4 CASSDSPGASGGSSQETQYF TGTGCCAGCAGTGACTCTCCTGGGGCTAGCGGGGGGTCTAGCCAAGAGACCCAGTACTTC
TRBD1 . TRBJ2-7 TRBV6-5 CASSPRQGGIYEQYF TGTGCCAGCAGTCCCCGACAGGGGGGGATTTACGAGCAGTACTTC
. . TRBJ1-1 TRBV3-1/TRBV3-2 CASSPTANTEAFF TGTGCCAGCAGCCCTACAGCGAACACTGAAGCTTTCTTT
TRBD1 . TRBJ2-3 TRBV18 CASSTDRAGTDTQYF TGTGCCAGCTCAACCGACAGGGCCGGCACAGATACGCAGTATTTT
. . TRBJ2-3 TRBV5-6 CASSLPETDTQYF TGTGCCAGCAGCTTGCCCGAGACAGATACGCAGTATTTT
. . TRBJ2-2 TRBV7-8 CASSLRSVETGELFF TGTGCCAGCAGCTTACGTAGCGTGGAGACCGGGGAGCTGTTTTTT
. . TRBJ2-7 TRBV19 CASSPRGLAFWEQYF TGTGCCAGTAGTCCCAGGGGTCTTGCTTTTTGGGAGCAGTACTTC
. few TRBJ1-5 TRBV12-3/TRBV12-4 CASSFTGDQPQHF TGTGCCAGCAGCTTTACCGGGGATCAGCCCCAGCATTTT
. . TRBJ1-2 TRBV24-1 CATSDFRGYGYTF TGTGCCACCAGTGATTTTCGCGGCTATGGCTACACCTTC
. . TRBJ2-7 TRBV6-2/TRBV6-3 CASSSGSSLSYEQYF TGTGCCAGCAGTTCAGGAAGCTCCCTTAGCTACGAGCAGTACTTC
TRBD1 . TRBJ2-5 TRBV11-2 CASSLQGAMTRETQYF TGTGCCAGCAGCCTACAGGGGGCGATGACTCGGGAGACCCAGTACTTC
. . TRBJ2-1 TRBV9 CASSPGLSAYNEQFF TGTGCCAGCAGCCCAGGACTAAGCGCATACAATGAGCAGTTCTTC
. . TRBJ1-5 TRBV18 CASSPGGASNQPQHF TGTGCCAGCTCACCGGGAGGGGCGAGCAATCAGCCCCAGCATTTT
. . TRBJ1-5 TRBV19 CASSIHRNYNQPQHF TGTGCCAGTAGTATTCACAGGAACTACAATCAGCCCCAGCATTTT
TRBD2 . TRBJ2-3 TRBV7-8 CASSRSGMSTDTQYF TGTGCCAGCAGCCGTAGCGGGATGAGCACAGATACGCAGTATTTT
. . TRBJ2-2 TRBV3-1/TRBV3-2 CASSRDPTSSTGELFF TGTGCCAGCAGCCGGGACCCCACTAGCAGCACCGGGGAGCTGTTTTTT
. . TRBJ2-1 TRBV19 CASSSDGLQGQFF TGTGCCAGTAGTAGCGACGGGTTACAGGGGCAGTTCTTC
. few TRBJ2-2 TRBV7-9 CASSAGTLNTGELFF TGTGCCAGCAGCGCCGGGACACTTAACACCGGGGAGCTGTTTTTT
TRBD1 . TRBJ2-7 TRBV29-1 CSVEGTGNYEQYF TGCAGCGTTGAGGGGACAGGGAACTACGAGCAGTACTTC
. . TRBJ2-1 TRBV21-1 CASTPIRTSGNPSSYNEQFF TGTGCCAGCACCCCCATACGGACTAGCGGGAACCCCAGCTCCTACAATGAGCAGTTCTTC
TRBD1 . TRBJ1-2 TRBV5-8 CASRLTGGLYGYTF TGTGCCAGCAGACTGACAGGGGGGCTCTATGGCTACACCTTC
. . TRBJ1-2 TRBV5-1 CASSLEAAAASGYTF TGCGCCAGCAGCTTGGAAGCGGCTGCCGCTAGCGGCTACACCTTC
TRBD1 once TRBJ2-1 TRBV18 CASSRDRDNEQFF TGTGCCAGCTCACGGGACAGAGACAATGAGCAGTTCTTC
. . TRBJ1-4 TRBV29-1 CSVGWALNEKLFF TGCAGCGTCGGATGGGCCCTTAATGAAAAACTGTTTTTT
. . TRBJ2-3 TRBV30 CAWSSLNGDTQYF TGTGCCTGGAGTTCACTAAACGGGGATACGCAGTATTTT
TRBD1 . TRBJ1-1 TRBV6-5 CASRDRGAAFF TGTGCCAGCAGAGACAGGGGGGCGGCTTTCTTT
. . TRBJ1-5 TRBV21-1 CASSPQRSSNQPQHF TGTGCCAGCAGCCCCCAGCGGAGCTCGAATCAGCCCCAGCATTTT
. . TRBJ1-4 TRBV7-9 CASSTGLTEKLFF TGTGCCAGCAGCACAGGGTTGACGGAAAAACTGTTTTTT
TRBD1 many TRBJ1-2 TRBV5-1 CASSQTGGQGYGYTF TGCGCCAGTAGCCAAACAGGGGGCCAGGGCTATGGCTACACCTTC
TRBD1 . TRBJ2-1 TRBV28 CASHRDRVNEQFF TGTGCCAGCCACCGGGACAGGGTCAATGAGCAGTTCTTC
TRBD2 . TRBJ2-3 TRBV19 CASSILAGDPDTQYF TGTGCCAGTAGTATCCTAGCGGGAGATCCAGATACGCAGTATTTT
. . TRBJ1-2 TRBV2 CASSARVNYGYTF TGTGCCAGCAGCGCACGAGTTAACTATGGCTACACCTTC
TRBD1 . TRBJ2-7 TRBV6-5 CASTRDRVLYF TGTGCCAGCACCCGGGACAGGGTTTTGTACTTC
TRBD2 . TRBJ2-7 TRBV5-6 CASSSLTSGRGYEQYF TGTGCCAGCAGCTCACTGACTAGCGGGAGAGGGTACGAGCAGTACTTC
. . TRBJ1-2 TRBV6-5 CASSYGTRYGYTF TGTGCCAGCAGTTATGGGACTCGCTATGGCTACACCTTC
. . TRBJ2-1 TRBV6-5 CASIGAVEQFF TGTGCCAGCATTGGGGCAGTTGAGCAGTTCTTC
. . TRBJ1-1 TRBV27 CASQGWVAAEAFF TGTGCCAGCCAGGGATGGGTGGCCGCTGAAGCTTTCTTT
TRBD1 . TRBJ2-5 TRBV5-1 CASSLQGGQGARETQYF TGCGCCAGCAGCTTGCAAGGCGGACAGGGGGCGCGTGAGACCCAGTACTTC
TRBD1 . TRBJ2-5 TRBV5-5 CASSRGQGVYQETQYF TGTGCCAGCAGCCGCGGACAGGGGGTGTATCAAGAGACCCAGTACTTC
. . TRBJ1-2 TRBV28 CASSYPGGGYTF TGTGCCAGCAGTTATCCGGGGGGTGGCTACACCTTC
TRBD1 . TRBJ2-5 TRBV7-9 CASSLRFDRGPETQYF TGTGCCAGCAGCTTGCGTTTTGACAGGGGGCCAGAGACCCAGTACTTC